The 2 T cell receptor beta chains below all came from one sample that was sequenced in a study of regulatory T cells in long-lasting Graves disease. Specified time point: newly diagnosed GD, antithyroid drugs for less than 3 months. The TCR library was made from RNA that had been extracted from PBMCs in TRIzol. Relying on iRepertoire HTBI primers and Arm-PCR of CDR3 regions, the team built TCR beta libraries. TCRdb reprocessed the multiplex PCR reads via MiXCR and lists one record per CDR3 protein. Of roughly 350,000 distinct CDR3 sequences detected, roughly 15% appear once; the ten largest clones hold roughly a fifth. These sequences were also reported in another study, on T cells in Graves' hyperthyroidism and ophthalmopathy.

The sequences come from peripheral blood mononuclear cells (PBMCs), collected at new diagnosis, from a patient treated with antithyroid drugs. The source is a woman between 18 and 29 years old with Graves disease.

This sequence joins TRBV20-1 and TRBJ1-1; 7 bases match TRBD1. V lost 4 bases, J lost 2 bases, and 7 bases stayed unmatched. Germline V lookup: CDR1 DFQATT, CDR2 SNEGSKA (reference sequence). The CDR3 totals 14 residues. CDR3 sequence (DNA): TGCAGTGCTACCAGGACAGGAATAAACACTGAAGCTTTCTTT. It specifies CSATRTGINTEAFF.

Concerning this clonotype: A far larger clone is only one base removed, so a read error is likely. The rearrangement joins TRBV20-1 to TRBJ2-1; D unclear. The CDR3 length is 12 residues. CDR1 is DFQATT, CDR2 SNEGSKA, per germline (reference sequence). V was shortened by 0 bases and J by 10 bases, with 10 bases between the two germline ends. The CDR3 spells CSARDLHYEQFF. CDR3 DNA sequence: TGCAGTGCTAGAGATCTGCACTACGAGCAGTTCTTC.